The rows below give T cell receptor beta chains drawn from one sample of a study of early T cells in non-severe SARS-CoV-2 infection. Via MiXCR, TCRdb re-called the 5' RACE reads, giving one row per CDR3 protein. Seen here are around 66,000 distinct CDR3 sequences, 13% observed once, and the top ten hold roughly 8.3%. The sample comprised whole blood. The receptors stem from an adult who was a healthcare worker with PCR-confirmed SARS-CoV-2 infection or an uninfected control (not recorded which). Both conserved end residues are part of each CDR3. The D gene is left open where the match is weak. Some rows mark clone size as missing; the rest say once, few, many or name a class of expanded clone.

D	V	size	J	length	DNA	CDR3
TRBD1	TRBV20-1	many	TRBJ2-3	17	TGCAGTGCTAGAGATTCGGGAGACAGGGGTTCCACAGATACGCAGTATTTT	CSARDSGDRGSTDTQYF
TRBD1	TRBV2	many	TRBJ1-5	18	TGTGCCAGCAGTCCTCCGGGACAGGGCTTTATTGATGGTCAGCCCCAGCATTTT	CASSPPGQGFIDGQPQHF
.	TRBV21-1	.	TRBJ1-1	17	TGTGCCAGCAGCAAAGCTGAGACAGGGTGTCAGAACACTGAAGCTTTCTTT	CASSKAETGCQNTEAFF
.	TRBV12-3/TRBV12-4	.	TRBJ1-1	13	TGTGCCAGCAGTTTGTTGGGGCGCACTGAAGCTTTCTTT	CASSLLGRTEAFF
TRBD2	TRBV2	.	TRBJ2-3	17	TGTGCCAGCAGTCCCCCGGGCGCGGGAGGGCAAGCAGATACGCAGTATTTT	CASSPPGAGGQADTQYF
TRBD2	TRBV7-2	.	TRBJ2-3	17	TGTGCCAGCAGCTTAGAACCAGCGGGAGGTTCAGTAGATACGCAGTATTTT	CASSLEPAGGSVDTQYF
TRBD1	TRBV28	.	TRBJ1-1	15	TGTGCCAGCAGTTTACAGGGGGCAACTAACACTGAAGCTTTCTTT	CASSLQGATNTEAFF
.	TRBV10-3	.	TRBJ2-7	15	TGTGCCATCAGCCTCAGGGACGACACCTCCTACGAGCAGTACTTC	CAISLRDDTSYEQYF
.	TRBV7-8	.	TRBJ2-1	15	TGTGCCAGCAGCTTAGCGGTAAAAATCTACAATGAGCAGTTCTTC	CASSLAVKIYNEQFF
.	TRBV19	.	TRBJ1-2	14	TGTGCCAGTAGTACTTTGGAGATGGGCTATGGCTACACCTTC	CASSTLEMGYGYTF
TRBD1	TRBV20-1	many	TRBJ2-7	14	TGCAGTGCTAGACCGGACAGGTCACCCTACGAGCAGTACTTC	CSARPDRSPYEQYF
.	TRBV6-1	.	TRBJ1-2	14	TGTGCCAGCAGTGTGCAGATGAACAACTATGGCTACACCTTC	CASSVQMNNYGYTF
.	TRBV25-1	few	TRBJ1-4	11	TGTGCCAGCAGGGCCGGTAAAAAACTGTTTTTT	CASRAGKKLFF
.	TRBV6-5	few	TRBJ2-7	12	TGTGCCAGCAGTTCCCGGGTCGACGAGCAGTACTTC	CASSSRVDEQYF
TRBD2	TRBV30	.	TRBJ2-2	19	TGTGCCTGGAGTCTCCTTCCTAGCGGGAGGGCTAGGGACACCGGGGAGCTGTTTTTT	CAWSLLPSGRARDTGELFF
TRBD2	TRBV12-3/TRBV12-4	many	TRBJ2-2	14	TGTGCCAGTGGACTAGCGGGGAACACCGGGGAGCTGTTTTTT	CASGLAGNTGELFF
.	TRBV6-5	.	TRBJ2-7	15	.	CASSSSGGRWSEQYF
TRBD2	TRBV11-2	many	TRBJ2-1	16	TGTGCCAGCAGCCAAGTAACTAGCGGGAGGTACAATGAGCAGTTCTTC	CASSQVTSGRYNEQFF
.	TRBV20-1	many	TRBJ1-5	14	TGCAGTGCTCCTGCGACGCGGCGGCATCAGCCCCAGCATTTT	CSAPATRRHQPQHF
.	TRBV20-1	.	TRBJ2-2	16	TGCAGTGCTAGAGATCTCGGGGCGCAAAGCACCGGGGAGCTGTTTTTT	CSARDLGAQSTGELFF
.	TRBV29-1	few	TRBJ2-2	12	TGCAGCGTTGAGGCCTATCCCGGGGAGCTGTTTTTT	CSVEAYPGELFF
TRBD2	TRBV27	.	TRBJ2-2	17	TGTGCCAGCAGTTTAATGAGGACTAGCGGGAGTTCTGGGGAGCTGTTTTTT	CASSLMRTSGSSGELFF
.	TRBV29-1	.	TRBJ1-1	14	TGCAGCGTTGAAAGGGCAGGTGGGGGGTCTGAAGCTTTCTTT	CSVERAGGGSEAFF
.	TRBV4-2	many	TRBJ2-7	14	TGTGCCAGCAGCCCCGGGGCAGGAACCTACGAGCAGTACTTC	CASSPGAGTYEQYF
TRBD2	TRBV6-1	few	TRBJ2-5	13	TGTGCCAGCACCCAGGGTAGGGGAGGGGACCAGTACTTC	CASTQGRGGDQYF
TRBD2	TRBV5-1	.	TRBJ2-1	14	TGCGCCAGCAGGCTAGCGGGAGACTTCAATGAGCAGTTCTTC	CASRLAGDFNEQFF